This T cell receptor (beta chain) was sequenced in a study of CD8 T cells in ankylosing spondylitis. Study-wide findings and caveats: A motif in TCR beta, a set of 8 or 9 highly homologous variants, appeared characteristic of ankylosing spondylitis blood.

The CDR3 sequence is 18 residues long. The germline V gene encodes CDR1 SGHAT and CDR2 FQNNGV. Germline trimming cut 1 base from V and 8 bases from J; bases unmatched to any gene: 16. Quantitative barcoded 5'-RACE was used to prepare TCR beta libraries. TCRdb independently ran MiXCR on the 5' RACE reads; one entry per CDR3 protein. The profile shows fewer than 400,000 distinct CDR3 sequences, 6.5% to 10% of them singletons. Turning to this clonotype: Its target is unknown.

The rearrangement links TRBV11-2 to TRBJ2-1; 8 nucleotides line up with TRBD2. This sequence was found in a male donor with ankylosing spondylitis. The source material was blood, either unsorted or a sorted T cell fraction (not recorded which). The CDR3 DNA is TGTGCCAGCAGCTTAGGAGGGGTTGGGACTAGGCCCCCCCATGAGCAGTTCTTC. Protein product: CASSLGGVGTRPPHEQFF. The variable domain in full, completed from reference TRBV11-2 and TRBJ2-1, reads EAGVAQSPRYKIIEKRQSVAFWCNPISGHATLYWYQQILGQGPKLLIQFQNNGVVDDSQLPKDRFSAERLKGVDSTLKIQPAKLEDSAVYLCASSLGGVGTRPPHEQFFGPGTRLTVL.